This TCR beta chain was sequenced in a study of regulatory T cells in long-lasting Graves disease. For this clonotype: Relative to the germline gene, one junction end is altered; a read error may explain this.

This sample's time point: newly diagnosed GD, antithyroid drugs for less than 3 months. Making the TCR library involved RNA that had been extracted from PBMCs. HTBI primers from iRepertoire and Arm-PCR of CDR3 regions yielded the TCR beta libraries. TCRdb independently ran MiXCR on the multiplex PCR reads; one entry per CDR3 protein. The sample shows 420,000 or so distinct CDR3 sequences, about 17% of them seen only once. The V gene's germline CDR1 is SQVTM and CDR2 ANQGSEA. This CDR3 has 8 amino acids. The same data also contributed to another study, on T cells in Graves' hyperthyroidism and ophthalmopathy. From that paper: Lactation, pregnancy, other autoimmune disease or uncontrolled infection led to exclusion of patients. Blood shared most expanded thyroid clonotypes above 0.001.

The material was peripheral blood mononuclear cells (PBMCs), obtained at new diagnosis, from a patient treated with antithyroid drugs. This receptor was taken from a woman aged 18 to 35 with Graves disease. The chain is built from TRBV29-1 and TRBJ1-1; D is perhaps TRBD1 (5 bases). CDR3 sequence (DNA): TGCAGCGTTGTTGAGGGGTACTTT. Its protein product is CSVVEGYF.